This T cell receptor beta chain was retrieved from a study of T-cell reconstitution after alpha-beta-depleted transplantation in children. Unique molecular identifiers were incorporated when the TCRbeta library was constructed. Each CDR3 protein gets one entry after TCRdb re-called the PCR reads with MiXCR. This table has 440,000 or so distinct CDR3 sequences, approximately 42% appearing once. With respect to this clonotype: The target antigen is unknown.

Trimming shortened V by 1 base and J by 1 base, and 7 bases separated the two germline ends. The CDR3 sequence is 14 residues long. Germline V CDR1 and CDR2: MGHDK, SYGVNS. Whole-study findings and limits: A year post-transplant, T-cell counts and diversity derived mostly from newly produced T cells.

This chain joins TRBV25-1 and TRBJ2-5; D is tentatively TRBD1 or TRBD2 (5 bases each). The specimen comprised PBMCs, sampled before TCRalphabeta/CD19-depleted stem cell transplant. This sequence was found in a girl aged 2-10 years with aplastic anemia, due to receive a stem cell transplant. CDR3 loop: CASSESGAQETQYF. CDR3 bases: TGTGCCAGCAGTGAATCCGGGGCCCAAGAGACCCAGTACTTC.